The 21 T cell receptor beta chains below were found in one sample sequenced in a study of cytomegalovirus exposure and HLA in healthy donors. PCR primers comprised 60 Vbeta and 13 Jbeta primers. Here immunoSEQ multiplex PCR was the method, and the copy in TCRdb shows in-frame clones only, minus some. The data hold some 98,000 clones, with more than 75% observed a single time. Specimen: PBMCs. The receptors stem from a human donor in good health.

The V call is TRBV15, the J call TRBJ1-5; no clear D gene. This CDR3 is built from 14 residues. From germline, CDR1 is LNHNV and CDR2 YYDKDF (reference sequence). The V and J ends lost 1 base and 0 bases respectively, with 4 bases between them. The CDR3 spells CATSRAYSNQPQHF. CDR3 sequence (DNA): TGTGCCACCAGCAGAGCTTATAGCAATCAGCCCCAGCATTTT.

V and J are TRBV7-2 and TRBJ1-4; the D gene is possibly TRBD1 (6 bases). This CDR3 comprises 15 residues. V gave up 5 bases and J gave up 7 bases, with 17 bases separating them. Germline CDR1 reads SGHTA; CDR2 reads FQGNSA. As DNA, the CDR3 is TGTGCCAGCAGCCCAACGGGACAAACCAGTGAAAAACTGTTTTTT. Amino acid sequence: CASSPTGQTSEKLFF.

V usage is TRBV18 and J usage is TRBJ2-7, with D perhaps TRBD2 (7 bases). Per the germline V gene, CDR1 is KGHSH and CDR2 is LQKENI. The CDR3 has 16 amino acids. Trimming stripped 3 bases from V and 0 bases from J, with 15 bases between. In nucleotides, the CDR3 is TGTGCCAGCTCACCGGGGGGGGACACCCGCTCCTACGAGCAGTACTTC. It specifies CASSPGGDTRSYEQYF.

The V and J genes are TRBV2 and TRBJ2-7, with D possibly matching TRBD2 (6 bases). This CDR3 spans 14 amino acids. Trimming pared 3 bases from V and 0 bases from J, leaving 9 bases between. The germline V gene encodes CDR1 SNHLY and CDR2 FYNNEI. The chain's CDR3 is CASSDPGSSYEQYF. The CDR3 bases are TGTGCCAGCAGTGATCCCGGGAGCTCCTACGAGCAGTACTTC.

The J gene is TRBJ2-4, the V gene TRBV28; 9 nucleotides line up with TRBD1. CDR1 MDHEN and CDR2 SYDVKM come from the germline V gene. The CDR3 is 15 residues long. The V and J ends lost 4 bases and 3 bases, in that order; junction bases with no gene match: 4. The CDR3 here is CASSSQGAGKNIQYF. For the CDR3, the DNA is TGTGCCAGCAGTTCACAGGGGGCAGGCAAAAACATTCAGTACTTC.

In its sample, this clone was seen once. This chain uses TRBV19 with TRBJ2-6; TRBD1 is a possible D gene (6 bases). The CDR3 has 15 amino acids. V was clipped by 5 bases and J by 3 bases, with 11 bases between them. Germline CDR1 is LNHDA and CDR2 is SQIVND (reference sequence). The CDR3 region is CASSDIRGGANVLTF. CDR3 in DNA: TGTGCCAGTAGTGACATCAGGGGTGGGGCCAACGTCCTGACTTTC.

The table lists this clone with a count of one. The chain carries TRBV15 and TRBJ2-1, with 16 bases lining up with TRBD2. With 8 bases clipped from V and 2 bases from J, the junction kept 9 bases outside the gene matches. The CDR3 consists of 18 residues. CDR1 LNHNV and CDR2 YYDKDF come from the germline V gene (reference sequence). CDR3 DNA sequence: TGTGCCACCCAGGGGACTAGCGGGAGGGCCCTAACCTACAATGAGCAGTTCTTC. This encodes CATQGTSGRALTYNEQFF.

This clone was recorded once. V and J are TRBV27 and TRBJ2-1; D remains unclear. Trimming stripped 9 bases from V and 5 bases from J, with 11 bases between. Germline loops: CDR1 MNHEY, CDR2 SMNVEV (reference sequence). The CDR3 extends over 12 amino acids. The CDR3 reads CASGRVDNEQFF. The CDR3 DNA follows: TGTGCCAGTGGTCGGGTGGACAATGAGCAGTTCTTC.

The chain employs TRBV30 and TRBJ2-7, with D maybe TRBD2 (5 bases). Per germline, CDR1 GTSNPN and CDR2 SVGIG (reference sequence). The CDR3 spans 15 residues. V gave up 0 bases and J gave up 4 bases, with 16 bases separating them. This chain's CDR3 is CAWSVSSLNGYEQYF. The CDR3 nucleotides are TGTGCCTGGAGTGTGTCTAGCTTGAATGGATACGAGCAGTACTTC.

J is TRBJ2-5 and V is TRBV5-1; TRBD2 matches at 7 bases. This CDR3 has 15 amino acids. In germline, CDR1 is SGHRS, CDR2 YFSETQ. Trimming took 1 base from V and 5 from J; bases not matched to a gene: 8. The CDR3 here is CASSLQRDGQETQYF. The CDR3 nucleotides are TGCGCCAGCAGCTTGCAGCGGGATGGGCAGGAGACCCAGTACTTC.

V is TRBV27 and J is TRBJ1-5, with 9 bases fitting TRBD1. CDR3 length: 15 amino acids. V shed 6 bases, J shed 4 bases, and the junction held 7 bases outside the gene matches. Germline CDR1 MNHEY, CDR2 SMNVEV (reference sequence). CDR3 DNA sequence: TGTGCCAGCAGGACCGGGACAGGGATTAATCAGCCCCAGCATTTT. This codes for CASRTGTGINQPQHF.

The rearrangement links TRBV7-6 to TRBJ2-6; perhaps TRBD1 as D (6 bases). This CDR3 contains 16 residues. V was cut by 1 base and J by 3 bases, with 10 bases left in between. Germline assignment: CDR1 SGHVS and CDR2 FNYEAQ. The CDR3 is CASSLGQGRGANVLTF. CDR3 nucleotides: TGTGCCAGCAGCTTAGGTCAGGGGCGTGGGGCCAACGTCCTGACTTTC.

The rearrangement links TRBV7-9 to TRBJ2-7; no reliable D call. CDR1 is SEHNR, CDR2 FQNEAQ, per germline (reference sequence). The CDR3 is 14 residues long. V was pared by 1 base and J by 5 bases, with 12 bases between. The CDR3 is CASSLGMRVDEQYF. The CDR3 DNA reads TGTGCCAGCAGCTTAGGTATGCGAGTTGACGAGCAGTACTTC.

The chain employs TRBV30 and TRBJ1-6; D ambiguous. Germline V CDR1 and CDR2: GTSNPN, SVGIG (reference sequence). V gave up 0 bases and J gave up 3 bases, with 12 bases separating them. CDR3 length equals 16 residues. The CDR3 region is CAWSVLGGRYNSPLHF. Here the CDR3 DNA reads TGTGCCTGGAGTGTACTCGGCGGGCGCTATAATTCACCCCTCCACTTT.

The gene calls are TRBV7-8 and TRBJ1-3; tentatively, D is TRBD1 (6 bases). V was trimmed by 4 bases and J by 6 bases, leaving 16 bases between them. CDR3 length equals 15 residues. CDR1 SGHVS and CDR2 FQNEAQ come from the germline V gene. CDR3 sequence (DNA): TGTGCCAGCAGCTCCGACAGGTGGACTGAAAACACCATATATTTT. Its protein is CASSSDRWTENTIYF.

The rearrangement links TRBV4-1 to TRBJ2-5; D unresolved. The V gene's germline CDR1 is MGHRA and CDR2 YSYEKL. The CDR3 covers 13 residues. Trimming cost V 0 bases and J 4 bases, with 6 bases left between them. The CDR3 DNA is TGCGCCAGCAGCCAAGATTCAGGAGAGACCCAGTACTTC. Protein: CASSQDSGETQYF.

CDR3 amino acids: CASSERQFTNQPQHF. The CDR3 nucleotides read TGTGCCAGCAGTGAGCGACAGTTCACAAATCAGCCCCAGCATTTT. The V gene is TRBV2, the J gene TRBJ1-5, with a possible D match to TRBD1 (5 bases). CDR3 size: 15 residues. Germline V gene lookup returns CDR1 SNHLY and CDR2 FYNNEI. The V end was cut by 3 bases, the J end by 4 bases, with 13 bases between.

The rearrangement uses TRBV5-1 and TRBJ1-6, with 9 bases matching TRBD1. Trimming removed 4 bases from V and 7 bases from J; junction bases left unmatched: 6. There are 15 residues in the CDR3. The germline V gene encodes CDR1 SGHRS and CDR2 YFSETQ. DNA for the CDR3: TGCGCCAGCAGCGCCGGGGACAGGGTAAATTCACCCCTCCACTTT. It codes for CASSAGDRVNSPLHF.

This chain's CDR3 is CASTGGLGTGELFF. DNA of the CDR3: TGTGCCAGCACAGGGGGGCTGGGAACCGGGGAGCTGTTTTTT. The chain carries TRBV2 and TRBJ2-2; a possible D gene is TRBD1 (7 bases). This CDR3 contains 14 residues. The V end lost 7 bases, the J end lost 5 bases, and 14 bases lay between the germline ends. Per germline, CDR1 SNHLY and CDR2 FYNNEI.

The rearrangement links TRBV5-8 to TRBJ2-2; 10 bases match TRBD1. The CDR3 sequence is 15 residues long. Trimming cost V 4 bases and J 4 bases; bases outside gene matches: 4. Germline assignment: CDR1 SGHTS and CDR2 YDEGEE. The CDR3 DNA sequence: TGTGCCAGCAGCCCTGGGGACAGGGGCACCGGGGAGCTGTTTTTT. It is translated as CASSPGDRGTGELFF.

The gene calls are TRBV19 and TRBJ1-4; possibly TRBD1 for D (6 bases). The ends were cut back, 7 bases at V and 4 bases at J, with 13 bases in the middle. From germline, CDR1 is LNHDA and CDR2 SQIVND (reference sequence). The CDR3 extends over 14 amino acids. CDR3 protein: CASKVGADNEKLFF. The CDR3 nucleotides are TGTGCCAGTAAAGTGGGGGCCGATAATGAAAAACTGTTTTTT.